The source of this TCR beta chain is a study of CD8 T cells in Susac syndrome. Random hexamers were used to reverse transcribe the RNA input (about 0.5 to 1 ug). Amplification of the TCR beta CDR3 was carried out by immunoSEQ multiplex PCR, which spanned a total of 54 Vbeta and 13 Jbeta segments. TCRdb recomputed calls from the immunoSEQ multiplex PCR reads with MiXCR, one row per CDR3 protein. The table lists about 180,000 distinct CDR3 sequences, 90% to 96% of them singletons, with 0.093% in the top ten. Sequences were obtained from CD4+ T cells from PBMCs. The TCR sequence derives from a human donor with multiple sclerosis.

This chain's CDR3 is CASSVGPGTTYEKLFF. As DNA, the CDR3 is TGTGCCAGCAGCGTAGGCCCCGGGACAACGTATGAAAAACTGTTTTTT. This chain links TRBV9 with TRBJ1-4, with TRBD1 as a possible D gene (6 bases). The CDR3 extends over 16 amino acids. Germline V lookup: CDR1 SGDLS, CDR2 YYNGEE. V was trimmed by 0 bases and J by 6 bases, leaving 15 bases between them.